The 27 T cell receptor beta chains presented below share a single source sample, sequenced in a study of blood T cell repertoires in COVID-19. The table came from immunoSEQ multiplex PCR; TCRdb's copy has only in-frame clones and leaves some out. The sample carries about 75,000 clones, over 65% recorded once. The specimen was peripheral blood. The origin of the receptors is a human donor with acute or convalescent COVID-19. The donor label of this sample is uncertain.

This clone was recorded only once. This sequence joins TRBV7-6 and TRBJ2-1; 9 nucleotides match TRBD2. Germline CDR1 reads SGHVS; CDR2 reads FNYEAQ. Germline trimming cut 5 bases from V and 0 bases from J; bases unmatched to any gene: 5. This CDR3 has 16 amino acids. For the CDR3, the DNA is TGTGCCAGCAGCCAAACTAGCGGGTCCTCCTACAATGAGCAGTTCTTC. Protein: CASSQTSGSSYNEQFF. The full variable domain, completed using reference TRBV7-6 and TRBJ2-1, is GAGVSQSPRYKVTKRGQDVALRCDPISGHVSLYWYRQALGQGPEFLTYFNYEAQQDKSGLPNDRFSAERPEGSISTLTIQRTEQRDSAMYRCASSQTSGSSYNEQFFGPGTRLTVL.

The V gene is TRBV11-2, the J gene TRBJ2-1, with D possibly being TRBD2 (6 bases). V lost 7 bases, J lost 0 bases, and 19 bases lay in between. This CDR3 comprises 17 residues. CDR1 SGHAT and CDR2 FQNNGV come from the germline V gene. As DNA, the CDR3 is TGTGCCAGCACCTTCACCATAGCGGCAGGCTCCTACAATGAGCAGTTCTTC. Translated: CASTFTIAAGSYNEQFF.

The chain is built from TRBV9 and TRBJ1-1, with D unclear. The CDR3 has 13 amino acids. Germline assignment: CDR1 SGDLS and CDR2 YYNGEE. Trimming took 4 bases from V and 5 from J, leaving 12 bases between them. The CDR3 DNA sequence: TGTGCCAGCAGCCCTTCTGGCGGGACTGAAGCTTTCTTT. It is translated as CASSPSGGTEAFF. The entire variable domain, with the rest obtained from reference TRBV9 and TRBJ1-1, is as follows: DSGVTQTPKHLITATGQRVTLRCSPRSGDLSVYWYQQSLDQGLQFLIQYYNGEERAKGNILERFSAQQFPDLHSELNLSSLELGDSALYFCASSPSGGTEAFFGQGTRLTVV.

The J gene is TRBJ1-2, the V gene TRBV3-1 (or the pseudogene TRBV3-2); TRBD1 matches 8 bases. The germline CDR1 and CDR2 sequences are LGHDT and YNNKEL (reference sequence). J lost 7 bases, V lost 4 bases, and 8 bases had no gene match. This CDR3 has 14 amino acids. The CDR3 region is CASSRYTGGSGYTF. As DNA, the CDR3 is TGTGCCAGCAGCCGATACACAGGGGGTTCTGGCTACACCTTC.

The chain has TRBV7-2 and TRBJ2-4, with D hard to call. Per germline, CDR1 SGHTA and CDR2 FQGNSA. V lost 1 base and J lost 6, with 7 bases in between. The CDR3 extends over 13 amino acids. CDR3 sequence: CASSLGAVNIQYF. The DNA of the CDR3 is TGTGCCAGCAGCTTAGGTGCGGTAAACATTCAGTACTTC.

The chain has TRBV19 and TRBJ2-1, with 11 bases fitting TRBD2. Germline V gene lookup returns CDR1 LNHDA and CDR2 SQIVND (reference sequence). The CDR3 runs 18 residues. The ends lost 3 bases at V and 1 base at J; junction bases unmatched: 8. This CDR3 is CASSIASGGKGSYNEQFF. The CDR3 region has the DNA TGTGCCAGTAGTATTGCTAGCGGGGGGAAAGGATCCTACAATGAGCAGTTCTTC.

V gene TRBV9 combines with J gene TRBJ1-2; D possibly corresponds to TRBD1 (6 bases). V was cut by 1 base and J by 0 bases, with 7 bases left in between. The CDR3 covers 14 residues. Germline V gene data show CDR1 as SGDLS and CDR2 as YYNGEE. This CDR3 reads CASSVWTANYGYTF. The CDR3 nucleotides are TGTGCCAGCAGCGTATGGACAGCTAACTATGGCTACACCTTC.

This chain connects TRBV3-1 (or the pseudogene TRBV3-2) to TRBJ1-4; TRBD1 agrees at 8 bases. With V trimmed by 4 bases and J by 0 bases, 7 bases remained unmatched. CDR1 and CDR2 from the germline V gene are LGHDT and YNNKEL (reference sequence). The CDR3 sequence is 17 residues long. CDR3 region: CASSPGTGKATNEKLFF. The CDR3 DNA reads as TGTGCCAGCAGCCCCGGGACAGGCAAAGCAACTAATGAAAAACTGTTTTTT.

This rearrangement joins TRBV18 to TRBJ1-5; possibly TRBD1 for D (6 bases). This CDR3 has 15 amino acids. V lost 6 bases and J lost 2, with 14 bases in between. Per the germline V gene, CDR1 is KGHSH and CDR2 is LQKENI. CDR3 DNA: TGTGCCAGCTCCCCTGCAGGGGCTCGCAATCAGCCCCAGCATTTT. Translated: CASSPAGARNQPQHF.

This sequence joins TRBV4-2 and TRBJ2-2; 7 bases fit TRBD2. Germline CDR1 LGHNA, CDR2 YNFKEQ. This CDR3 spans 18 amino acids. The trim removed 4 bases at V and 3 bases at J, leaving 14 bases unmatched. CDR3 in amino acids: CASSLAGGTTADTGELFF. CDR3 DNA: TGTGCCAGCAGCCTAGCGGGTGGGACTACCGCTGACACCGGGGAGCTGTTTTTT.

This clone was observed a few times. The CDR3 DNA follows: TGTGCCAGCAGCGGCGGTCCCAGGGTTGATACGCAGTATTTT. Protein product: CASSGGPRVDTQYF. The gene calls are TRBV9 and TRBJ2-3; possible D gene TRBD1, 5 bases. CDR1 and CDR2 from the germline V gene are SGDLS and YYNGEE. Trimming cost V 3 bases and J 6 bases, with 14 bases left between them. CDR3 length: 14 amino acids.

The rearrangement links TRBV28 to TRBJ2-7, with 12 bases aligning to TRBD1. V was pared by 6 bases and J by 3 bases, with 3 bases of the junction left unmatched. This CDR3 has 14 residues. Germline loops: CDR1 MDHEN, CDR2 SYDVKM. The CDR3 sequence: CASRGQGAFYEQYV. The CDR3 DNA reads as TGTGCCAGCAGGGGACAGGGGGCGTTCTACGAGCAGTACGTC.

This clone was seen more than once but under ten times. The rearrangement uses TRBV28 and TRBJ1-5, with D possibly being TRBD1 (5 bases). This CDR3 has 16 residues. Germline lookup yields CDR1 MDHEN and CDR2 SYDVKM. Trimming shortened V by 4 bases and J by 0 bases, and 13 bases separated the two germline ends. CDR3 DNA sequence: TGTGCCAGCAGTTCGCCGGGACTTACTAGCAATCAGCCCCAGCATTTT. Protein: CASSSPGLTSNQPQHF.

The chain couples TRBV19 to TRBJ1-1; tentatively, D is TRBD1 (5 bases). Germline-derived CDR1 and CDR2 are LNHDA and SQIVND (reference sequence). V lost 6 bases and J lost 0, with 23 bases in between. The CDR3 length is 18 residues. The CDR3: CASSSIIGGVLMNTEAFF. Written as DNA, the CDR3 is TGTGCCAGTAGCAGTATAATTGGGGGGGTCCTCATGAACACTGAAGCTTTCTTT.

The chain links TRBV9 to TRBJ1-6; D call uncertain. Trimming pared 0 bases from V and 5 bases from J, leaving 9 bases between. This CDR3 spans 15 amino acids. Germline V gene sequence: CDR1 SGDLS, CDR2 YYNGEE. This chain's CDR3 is CASSVGGLDNSPLHF. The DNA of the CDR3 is TGTGCCAGCAGCGTAGGAGGGTTAGATAATTCACCCCTCCACTTT.

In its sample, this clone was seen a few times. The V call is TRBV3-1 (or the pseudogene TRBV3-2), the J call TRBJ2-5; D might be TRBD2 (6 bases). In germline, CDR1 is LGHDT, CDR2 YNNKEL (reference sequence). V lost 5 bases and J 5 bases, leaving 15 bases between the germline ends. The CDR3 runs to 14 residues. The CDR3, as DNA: TGTGCCAGCAGCGAAAGGGCTAGCGTGGAGACCCAGTACTTC. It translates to CASSERASVETQYF.

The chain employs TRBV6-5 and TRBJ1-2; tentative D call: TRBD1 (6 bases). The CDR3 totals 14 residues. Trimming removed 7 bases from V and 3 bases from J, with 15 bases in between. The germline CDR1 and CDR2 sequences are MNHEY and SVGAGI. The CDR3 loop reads CASTLSGGYYGYTF. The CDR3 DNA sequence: TGTGCCAGCACCTTATCTGGGGGCTACTATGGCTACACCTTC.

Here the CDR3 DNA reads TGTGCCAGCAGCCGTGGGGGCCCGTCTTGGTTCTTC. Its translation is CASSRGGPSWFF. The genes are TRBV5-8 and TRBJ2-1; D is perhaps TRBD1 (6 bases). The CDR3 totals 12 residues. The ends were cut back, 4 bases at V and 15 bases at J, with 17 bases in the middle. From germline, CDR1 is SGHTS and CDR2 YDEGEE.

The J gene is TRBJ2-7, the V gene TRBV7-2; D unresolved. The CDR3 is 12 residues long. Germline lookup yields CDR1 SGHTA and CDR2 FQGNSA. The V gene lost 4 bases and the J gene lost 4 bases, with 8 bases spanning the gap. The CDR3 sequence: CASSSSRYEQYF. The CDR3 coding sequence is TGTGCCAGCAGCTCTAGTCGGTACGAGCAGTACTTC.

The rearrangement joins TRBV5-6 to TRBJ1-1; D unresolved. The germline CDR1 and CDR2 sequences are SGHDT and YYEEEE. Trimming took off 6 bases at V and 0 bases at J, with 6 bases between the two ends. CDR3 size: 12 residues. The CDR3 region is CASTDLNTEAFF. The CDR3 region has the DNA TGTGCCAGCACTGACTTGAACACTGAAGCTTTCTTT.

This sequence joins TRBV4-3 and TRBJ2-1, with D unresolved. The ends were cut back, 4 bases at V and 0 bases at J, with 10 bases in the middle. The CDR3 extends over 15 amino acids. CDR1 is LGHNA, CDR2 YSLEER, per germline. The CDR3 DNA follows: TGCGCCAGCAGCCTATCTCGCAGCTCCTACAATGAGCAGTTCTTC. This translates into CASSLSRSSYNEQFF.

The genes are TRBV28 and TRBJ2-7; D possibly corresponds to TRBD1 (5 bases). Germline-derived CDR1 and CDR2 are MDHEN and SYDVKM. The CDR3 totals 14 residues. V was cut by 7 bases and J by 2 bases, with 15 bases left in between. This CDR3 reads CASTTSGFAYEQYF. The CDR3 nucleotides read TGTGCCAGCACCACTTCAGGGTTCGCCTACGAGCAGTACTTC.

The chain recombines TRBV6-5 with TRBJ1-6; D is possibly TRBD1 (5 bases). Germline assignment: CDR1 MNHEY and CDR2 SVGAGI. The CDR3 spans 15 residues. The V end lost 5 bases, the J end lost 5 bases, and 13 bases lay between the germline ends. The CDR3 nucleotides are TGTGCCAGCAGTCCGCCGCGGGGGAATAATTCACCCCTCCACTTT. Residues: CASSPPRGNNSPLHF.

Written as DNA, the CDR3 is TGCGCCAGCAGCTTGGGGCAAAACTACAATGAGCAGTTCTTC. It yields the protein CASSLGQNYNEQFF. This chain joins TRBV5-1 and TRBJ2-1; D is uncertain. V dropped 0 bases and J dropped 3 bases, with 7 bases sitting between them. The length of the CDR3 is 14 residues. Germline V CDR1 and CDR2: SGHRS, YFSETQ. The variable domain in full, with the rest retrieved from reference TRBV5-1 and TRBJ2-1, is KAGVTQTPRYLIKTRGQQVTLSCSPISGHRSVSWYQQTPGQGLQFLFEYFSETQRNKGNFPGRFSGRQFSNSRSEMNVSTLELGDSALYLCASSLGQNYNEQFFGPGTRLTVL.

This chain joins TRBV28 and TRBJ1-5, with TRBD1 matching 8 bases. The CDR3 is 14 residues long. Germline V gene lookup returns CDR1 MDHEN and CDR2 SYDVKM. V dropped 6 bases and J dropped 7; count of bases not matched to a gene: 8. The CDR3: CASSKTGGGQPQHF. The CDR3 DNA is TGTGCCAGCAGCAAAACAGGGGGTGGCCAGCCCCAGCATTTT.

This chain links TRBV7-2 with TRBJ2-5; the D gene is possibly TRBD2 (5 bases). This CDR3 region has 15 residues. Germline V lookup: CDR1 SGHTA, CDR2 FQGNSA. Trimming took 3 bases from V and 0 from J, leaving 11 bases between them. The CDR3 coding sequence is TGTGCCAGCAGCTTTCCGACTACCTACCAAGAGACCCAGTACTTC. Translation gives CASSFPTTYQETQYF.

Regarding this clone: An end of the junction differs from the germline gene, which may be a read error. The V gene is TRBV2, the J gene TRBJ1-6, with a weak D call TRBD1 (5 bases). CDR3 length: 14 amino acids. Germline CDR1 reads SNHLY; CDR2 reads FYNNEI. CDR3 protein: CASRENRFGSPLHF. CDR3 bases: TGTGCCAGCCGTGAAAACAGGTTTGGCTCACCCCTCCACTTT.